Listed below are T cell receptor beta chains from one sample, sequenced in a study of blood T cell repertoires in COVID-19. The data were produced by immunoSEQ multiplex PCR, yet TCRdb's version contains in-frame clones alone and is incomplete. This table has fewer than 450,000 clones, approximately 85% appearing once. Sequencing was carried out using PBMCs or T cells enriched from blood (not recorded which). These receptors came from a woman between 40 and 50 years old with acute COVID-19. The CDR3 runs from the conserved cysteine through the conserved F or W. The order of the fields is V gene, J gene, clone size, D gene, CDR3 protein, CDR3 DNA. D genes are given only for firm matches. The listing skips clone size in some rows; elsewhere it reads once, few, many or a size class.

TRBV6-5,TRBJ1-2,NA,NA,CASSYFRGHNYGYTF,TGTGCCAGCAGTTACTTCCGGGGTCATAACTATGGCTACACCTTC
TRBV5-1,TRBJ1-2,once,NA,CAYNEGQRNGYTF,TGCGCCTACAACGAGGGACAAAGGAATGGCTACACCTTC
TRBV5-4,TRBJ2-2,NA,TRBD2,CASRVAGGSELFF,TGTGCCAGCAGGGTAGCGGGGGGGTCGGAGCTGTTTTTT
TRBV6-4,TRBJ2-6,NA,NA,CASSVTALVNSGANVLTF,TGTGCCAGCAGTGTGACAGCCCTCGTTAACTCTGGGGCCAACGTCCTGACTTTC
TRBV11-2,TRBJ1-3,NA,TRBD1,CASSRQGFSGNTIYF,TGTGCCAGCAGCCGACAGGGGTTCTCTGGAAACACCATATATTTT
TRBV3-1/TRBV3-2,TRBJ1-1,NA,NA,CASSQVANTEAFF,TGTGCCAGCAGCCAAGTAGCGAACACTGAAGCTTTCTTT
TRBV18,TRBJ1-3,NA,NA,CASSPPGGSGNTIYF,TGTGCCAGCTCACCCCCTGGGGGGTCAGGAAACACCATATATTTT
TRBV5-4,TRBJ2-3,NA,NA,CASSLVSGTADTQYF,TGTGCCAGCAGCTTGGTGTCGGGAACGGCAGATACGCAGTATTTT
TRBV6-1,TRBJ1-2,NA,NA,CASSEAPDYGYTF,TGTGCCAGCAGTGAAGCCCCAGACTATGGCTACACCTTC
TRBV5-4,TRBJ1-2,NA,TRBD1,CASSSGQDLYGYTF,TGTGCCAGCAGCTCCGGACAGGACCTATATGGCTACACCTTC
TRBV27,TRBJ2-7,NA,TRBD1,CASSRSYDRDYEQYF,TGTGCCAGCAGCCGCTCCTACGACAGGGACTACGAGCAGTACTTC
TRBV9,TRBJ1-1,once,NA,CASSVVSWLQNTEAFF,TGTGCCAGCAGCGTAGTATCCTGGCTTCAGAACACTGAAGCTTTCTTT
TRBV29-1,TRBJ2-7,NA,TRBD2,CSVEGTSDEQYF,TGCAGCGTTGAGGGGACTAGCGACGAGCAGTACTTC
TRBV10-3,TRBJ2-1,NA,TRBD1,CAISEPGTGERNEQFF,TGTGCCATCAGTGAACCCGGGACAGGGGAAAGGAATGAGCAGTTCTTC
TRBV5-1,TRBJ2-4,NA,NA,CASSLNAERNIQYF,TGCGCCAGCAGCTTGAATGCAGAGAGGAACATTCAGTACTTC
TRBV7-9,TRBJ1-3,once,NA,CASSLETGSGNTIYF,TGTGCCAGCAGCTTAGAGACAGGATCTGGAAACACCATATATTTT
TRBV12-3/TRBV12-4,TRBJ2-7,NA,NA,CASSLASRGQYF,TGTGCCAGCAGTTTAGCGAGCAGGGGACAGTACTTC
TRBV25-1,TRBJ1-6,once,NA,CASSDGQRINSPLHF,TGTGCCAGCAGCGATGGACAGAGGATCAATTCACCCCTCCACTTT
TRBV19,TRBJ2-7,NA,TRBD1,CASSIARDRGLNEQYF,TGTGCCAGTAGTATAGCGAGGGACAGGGGGCTGAACGAGCAGTACTTC
TRBV19,TRBJ1-2,NA,TRBD1,CASSALTTGTGEKGGYGYTF,TGTGCCAGTAGTGCTTTGACAACCGGGACAGGGGAGAAGGGTGGCTATGGCTACACCTTC
TRBV30,TRBJ1-2,NA,NA,CAWSGGYGYTF,TGTGCCTGGAGTGGAGGCTATGGCTACACCTTC
TRBV14,TRBJ2-7,NA,TRBD2,CASSQEGLDIREGEQYF,TGTGCCAGCAGCCAAGAGGGCCTGGACATTAGGGAGGGGGAGCAGTACTTC
TRBV6-5,TRBJ1-5,NA,NA,CASSPTGSNQPQHF,TGTGCCAGCAGCCCAACGGGTAGCAATCAGCCCCAGCATTTT
TRBV2,TRBJ1-1,once,NA,CASRVIGNTEAFF,TGTGCCAGCAGAGTTATCGGGAACACTGAAGCTTTCTTT
TRBV24-1,TRBJ2-3,NA,NA,CATSGGPASEADTQYF,TGTGCCACCAGCGGAGGTCCGGCTAGCGAGGCAGATACGCAGTATTTT
TRBV7-2,TRBJ2-4,NA,TRBD2,CASSFPGLAGGNIQYF,TGTGCCAGCAGCTTCCCGGGACTAGCGGGGGGAAACATTCAGTACTTC
TRBV6-5,TRBJ2-1,NA,NA,CATGGTALNEQFF,TGTGCCACTGGCGGGACAGCGCTCAATGAGCAGTTCTTC
TRBV7-9,TRBJ1-2,NA,TRBD1,CASSPNTGQGFPFYTF,TGTGCCAGCAGCCCAAACACGGGACAGGGGTTTCCCTTCTACACCTTC
TRBV3-1/TRBV3-2,TRBJ2-1,NA,TRBD1,CASSRQGARNEQFF,TGTGCCAGCAGCCGACAGGGGGCTAGGAATGAGCAGTTCTTC
TRBV19,TRBJ1-6,NA,NA,CASHNKGLGLPLHF,TGTGCCAGTCATAACAAGGGACTGGGTCTACCCCTCCACTTT
TRBV7-9,TRBJ1-6,NA,NA,CASSLDKQSNSPLHF,TGTGCCAGCAGCTTGGACAAACAGAGTAATTCACCCCTCCACTTT
TRBV10-1,TRBJ2-1,NA,NA,CASSGSAGDYNEQFF,TGCGCCAGCAGTGGTTCGGCAGGGGACTACAATGAGCAGTTCTTC
TRBV12-3/TRBV12-4,TRBJ2-7,NA,NA,CASSSVYEQYF,TGTGCCAGCAGTTCTGTCTACGAGCAGTACTTC
TRBV30,TRBJ1-2,once,TRBD1,CAWRGPGGGYGYTF,TGTGCCTGGAGGGGACCAGGGGGCGGCTATGGCTACACCTTC
TRBV19,TRBJ2-5,NA,NA,CASSLQGETQYF,TGTGCCAGTAGCTTACAGGGTGAGACCCAGTACTTC
TRBV6-5,TRBJ1-5,NA,NA,CASKAQPLSNQPQHF,TGTGCCAGTAAGGCACAGCCTCTGAGCAATCAGCCCCAGCATTTT
TRBV3-1/TRBV3-2,TRBJ1-5,NA,TRBD1,CASSQGTGGNQPQHF,TGTGCCAGCAGCCAGGGGACAGGGGGAAATCAGCCCCAGCATTTT
TRBV6-5,TRBJ1-5,NA,TRBD1,CASSRQGQGPQHF,TGTGCCAGCAGCCGACAGGGCCAGGGGCCCCAGCATTTT
TRBV21-1,TRBJ1-2,NA,NA,CASSTTVGTGAANYGYTF,NA
TRBV9,TRBJ1-2,once,TRBD1,CASSVGTGGFNGYTF,TGTGCCAGCAGCGTAGGAACAGGGGGGTTTAATGGCTACACCTTC
TRBV27,TRBJ1-2,NA,TRBD1,CASSSRGTGSFGYTF,TGTGCCAGCAGTTCCAGGGGGACAGGTTCCTTTGGCTACACCTTC
TRBV24-1,TRBJ1-2,NA,NA,CATSDLGQPYGYTF,TGTGCCACCAGTGATTTGGGACAGCCCTATGGCTACACCTTC
TRBV7-8,TRBJ1-1,NA,TRBD1,CASSSTGGGTEAFF,TGTGCCAGCAGTTCGACAGGGGGCGGGACTGAAGCTTTCTTT
TRBV9,TRBJ1-2,NA,TRBD1,CASSVNRGSGGYTF,TGTGCCAGCAGCGTAAACAGGGGGAGCGGTGGCTACACCTTC
TRBV7-6,TRBJ1-4,once,TRBD1,CASSLEPGQVEKLFF,TGTGCCAGCAGCTTAGAACCGGGACAGGTGGAAAAACTGTTTTTT
TRBV18,TRBJ2-7,NA,TRBD1,CASSPDRGLEEQYF,TGTGCCAGCTCACCTGACAGGGGGCTCGAGGAGCAGTACTTC
TRBV18,TRBJ2-3,NA,TRBD1,CASSPVGQGALDTQYF,TGTGCCAGCTCACCAGTGGGACAGGGGGCTTTAGATACGCAGTATTTT
TRBV19,TRBJ1-1,NA,TRBD1,CASSLTGGRSEAFF,TGTGCCAGTAGTTTGACAGGGGGCAGATCTGAAGCTTTCTTT
TRBV20-1,TRBJ1-5,NA,NA,CSASRGWGNQPQHF,TGCAGTGCTAGTCGGGGATGGGGCAATCAGCCCCAGCATTTT
TRBV7-9,TRBJ1-6,NA,TRBD1,CASSLGTGRDSPLHF,TGTGCCAGCAGCTTGGGGACAGGGAGAGATTCACCCCTCCACTTT
TRBV4-1,TRBJ2-1,NA,TRBD2,CASSRLAGGGNEQFF,TGCGCCAGCAGCAGACTAGCGGGGGGCGGAAATGAGCAGTTCTTC
TRBV27,TRBJ1-6,NA,NA,CATGNGGGYNSPLHF,TGTGCCACCGGGAATGGGGGGGGTTATAATTCACCCCTCCACTTT
TRBV5-1,TRBJ1-6,few,TRBD1,CASSMDRGNSPLHF,TGCGCCAGCAGCATGGACAGGGGTAATTCACCCCTCCACTTT
TRBV20-1,TRBJ1-1,NA,TRBD1,CSASVGGITEAFF,TGCAGTGCTAGTGTAGGGGGCATCACTGAAGCTTTCTTT
TRBV6-6,TRBJ1-2,few,NA,CASSLTGGDYGYTF,TGTGCCAGCAGTCTTACGGGGGGGGATTATGGCTACACCTTC